The 26 T cell receptor beta chains below come from one sample, sequenced in a study of blood T cell repertoires in COVID-19. Profiled with immunoSEQ multiplex PCR; TCRdb holds only in-frame clones, not every one. The sample yields some 380,000 clones, 80% to 90% seen once. The specimen sequenced was PBMCs or T cells enriched from blood (not recorded which). These receptors all come from a man aged 25-45 years who had recovered from COVID-19.

The chain is built from TRBV23-1 and TRBJ1-6, with 7 nucleotides matching TRBD1. TRBV23-1 qualifies as an ORF whose function is uncertain. The CDR3 spans 15 residues. Trimming removed 6 bases from V and 7 bases from J; junction bases left unmatched: 9. The CDR3 loop is CASRGTVLRNSPLHF. Here the CDR3 DNA reads TGCGCCAGCAGGGGGACAGTCCTACGCAATTCACCCCTCCACTTT.

V and J are TRBV9 and TRBJ1-2; D call uncertain. The germline CDR1 and CDR2 sequences are SGDLS and YYNGEE. The V gene lost 0 bases and the J gene lost 2 bases, with 5 bases spanning the gap. The CDR3 spans 13 residues. CDR3: CASSVDENYGYTF. The CDR3 coding sequence is TGTGCCAGCAGCGTAGACGAGAACTATGGCTACACCTTC.

With respect to this clone: In the same sample, other DNA sequences code for this CDR3. V is TRBV5-1 and J is TRBJ2-2, with a weak D call TRBD1 (5 bases). Trimming removed 2 bases from V and 6 bases from J, with 5 bases in between. This CDR3 is built from 12 residues. Germline lookup yields CDR1 SGHRS and CDR2 YFSETQ. The chain's CDR3 is CASSLGAGELFF. CDR3 nucleotides: TGCGCCAGCAGCTTAGGGGCCGGGGAGCTGTTTTTT.

This clone was seen a single time. The CDR3 loop reads CASSGGSSGANVLTF. For the CDR3, the DNA is TGTGCCAGTAGTGGCGGGAGTTCGGGGGCCAACGTCCTGACTTTC. The rearrangement uses TRBV19 and TRBJ2-6; TRBD2 agrees at 7 bases. The CDR3 contains 15 residues. Germline V gene data show CDR1 as LNHDA and CDR2 as SQIVND (reference sequence). The V segment lost 5 bases and the J segment 4 bases; nucleotides outside the gene matches: 5.

The chain has TRBV19 and TRBJ2-7; D perhaps matches TRBD2 (7 bases). This CDR3 comprises 15 residues. The V end was cut by 6 bases, the J end by 4 bases, with 19 bases between. Germline V gene sequence: CDR1 LNHDA, CDR2 SQIVND (reference sequence). The CDR3, as DNA: TGTGCCAGTAGCCCGGGACGGGGGGCGATATACGAGCAGTACTTC. Residues: CASSPGRGAIYEQYF.

The V call is TRBV9, the J call TRBJ2-4; TRBD1 agrees at 8 bases. The CDR3 is 16 amino acids. V gave up 4 bases and J gave up 2 bases; unmatched junction bases: 8. Germline V gene data show CDR1 as SGDLS and CDR2 as YYNGEE. In DNA form, the CDR3 reads TGTGCCAGCAGCCCAGACAGGGGAAGGACCAAAAACATTCAGTACTTC. Protein: CASSPDRGRTKNIQYF.

In its sample, this clone was seen once. The rearrangement joins TRBV7-8 to TRBJ2-2, with D perhaps TRBD1 (7 bases). The CDR3 loop spans 13 amino acids. Germline CDR1 reads SGHVS; CDR2 reads FQNEAQ. Trimming removed 4 bases at V and 7 bases at J, with 10 bases between. The CDR3 nucleotides are TGTGCCAGCAGCTACCAGGGGGGCGGGGAGCTGTTTTTT. Translation: CASSYQGGGELFF.

This clone appeared once. Here the CDR3 reads CASSPPNSANTGELFF. The DNA of the CDR3 is TGTGCCAGCTCACCACCGAACAGTGCGAACACCGGGGAGCTGTTTTTT. The chain uses TRBV18 and TRBJ2-2; D call uncertain. V shed 0 bases and J shed 0 bases, with 8 bases lying between them. This CDR3 comprises 16 residues. Germline-derived CDR1 and CDR2 are KGHSH and LQKENI.

The rearrangement joins TRBV12-3 or TRBV12-4 to TRBJ2-4, with D maybe TRBD1 (6 bases). V was cut by 6 bases and J by 14 bases, with 17 bases left in between. There are 12 residues in the CDR3. The CDR3 DNA reads as TGTGCCAGCAGCCATCGACAGGCCCCGGAGTACTTC. This codes for CASSHRQAPEYF.

The chain recombines TRBV9 with TRBJ1-1; no reliable D call. V lost 3 bases and J 0 bases, leaving 9 bases between the germline ends. The CDR3 runs 14 residues. Germline-derived CDR1 and CDR2 are SGDLS and YYNGEE. DNA of the CDR3: TGTGCCAGCAGCGCCCAACAACTGAACACTGAAGCTTTCTTT. Translating gives CASSAQQLNTEAFF.

The genes are TRBV18 and TRBJ2-5, with 7 positions matching TRBD2. From germline, CDR1 is KGHSH and CDR2 LQKENI. Unmatched junction bases numbered 8, after V lost 3 bases and J lost 4 bases. The CDR3 loop spans 15 amino acids. The CDR3 sequence: CASSPGGRSRETQYF. CDR3 nucleotides: TGTGCCAGCTCACCGGGGGGGAGAAGCCGAGAGACCCAGTACTTC.

This clone came up a few times. The chain has TRBV4-1 and TRBJ1-4; D unclear. This CDR3 is 17 amino acids long. The germline V gene has CDR1 MGHRA and CDR2 YSYEKL. Trimming took off 0 bases at V and 0 bases at J, with 11 bases between the two ends. CDR3 DNA: TGCGCCAGCAGCCAAGAAGGTTCGGGTGCAACTAATGAAAAACTGTTTTTT. Its translation: CASSQEGSGATNEKLFF.

The rearrangement uses TRBV6-2 or TRBV6-3 and TRBJ1-5; 9 positions match TRBD1. Trimming at V came to 4 bases and at J to 4 bases, leaving 5 bases not matched to a gene. The germline gives CDR1 MNHEY, CDR2 SVGEGT. This CDR3 contains 15 residues. CDR3 sequence: CASSSPGQGNQPQHF. CDR3 sequence (DNA): TGTGCCAGCAGTTCACCGGGACAGGGAAATCAGCCCCAGCATTTT.

The rearrangement uses TRBV5-6 and TRBJ1-4; the match to TRBD1 covers 7 bases. This CDR3 comprises 16 residues. V lost 0 bases and J lost 4; bases outside the gene matches: 6. Germline-derived CDR1 and CDR2 are SGHDT and YYEEEE. In nucleotides, the CDR3 is TGTGCCAGCAGCTTGGCCCCGACAGGGAGTAATGAAAAACTGTTTTTT. Translation: CASSLAPTGSNEKLFF.

The rearrangement links TRBV5-1 to TRBJ2-7; D is unclear. Trimming shortened V by 5 bases and J by 5 bases, and 20 bases separated the two germline ends. The CDR3 consists of 15 residues. Germline CDR1 reads SGHRS; CDR2 reads YFSETQ. This CDR3 reads CASSPNSQRKDEQYF. The CDR3 DNA follows: TGCGCCAGCAGTCCAAATAGCCAACGAAAGGACGAGCAGTACTTC.

V and J are TRBV12-3 or TRBV12-4 and TRBJ1-2; D perhaps matches TRBD1 (5 bases). The CDR3 spans 11 residues. Trimming took off 6 bases at V and 7 bases at J, with 9 bases between the two ends. CDR3 in amino acids: CASRRQGGYTF. As DNA, the CDR3 is TGTGCCAGCAGACGCCAGGGTGGCTACACCTTC.

V gene TRBV19 combines with J gene TRBJ2-3; 10 positions agree with TRBD2. The CDR3 covers 15 residues. The ends lost 3 bases at V and 1 base at J; junction bases unmatched: 1. Germline CDR1 reads LNHDA; CDR2 reads SQIVND (reference sequence). The CDR3 DNA reads TGTGCCAGTAGTATTCTAGCGGGGGGCACAGATACGCAGTATTTT. Translated: CASSILAGGTDTQYF.

CDR3 nucleotides: TGTGCCAGCAGGGAGCGGGGAAGCACAGATACGCAGTATTTT. Translation: CASRERGSTDTQYF. The chain employs TRBV6-5 and TRBJ2-3, with 7 bases identical to TRBD2. Germline trimming cut 6 bases from V and 0 bases from J; bases unmatched to any gene: 3. The CDR3 is made up of 14 amino acids. CDR1 MNHEY and CDR2 SVGAGI come from the germline V gene.

This chain joins TRBV7-6 and TRBJ2-3; TRBD2 matches 9 bases. This CDR3 spans 13 amino acids. V trimming: 8 bases; J trimming: 1 base; junction bases outside the gene matches: 1. Germline CDR1 reads SGHVS; CDR2 reads FNYEAQ. This CDR3 reads CASASGGTDTQYF. The CDR3 DNA reads TGTGCCAGCGCTAGCGGGGGCACAGATACGCAGTATTTT.

The gene calls are TRBV19 and TRBJ1-4; D not certain. The CDR3 consists of 15 residues. V lost 5 bases and J 0 bases, leaving 10 bases between the germline ends. In germline, CDR1 is LNHDA, CDR2 SQIVND (reference sequence). The CDR3 loop is CASSWEGATNEKLFF. As DNA, the CDR3 is TGTGCCAGTAGTTGGGAGGGTGCAACTAATGAAAAACTGTTTTTT.

The chain recombines TRBV30 with TRBJ1-5, with D possibly TRBD1 on 6 matching bases. The CDR3 is 13 amino acids. The V gene's germline CDR1 is GTSNPN and CDR2 SVGIG (reference sequence). Trimming removed 5 bases from V and 2 bases from J, with 10 bases in between. As DNA, the CDR3 is TGTGCCTGGGGCCGACAGGGCAATCAGCCCCAGCATTTT. Protein: CAWGRQGNQPQHF.

The chain joins TRBV4-3 to TRBJ2-7; TRBD2 agrees at 7 bases. The V gene end was trimmed by 0 bases and the J gene end by 6 bases; junction bases not matched to a gene: 2. This CDR3 is 13 amino acids long. Germline lookup yields CDR1 LGHNA and CDR2 YSLEER. CDR3 nucleotides: TGCGCCAGCAGCCAAGATGGCGGGGGCGAGCAGTACTTC. It is translated as CASSQDGGGEQYF.

This chain connects TRBV3-1 (or the pseudogene TRBV3-2) to TRBJ1-1, with D unclear. Germline V gives CDR1 LGHDT, CDR2 YNNKEL (reference sequence). CDR3 length equals 16 residues. V gave up 0 bases and J gave up 1 base, with 12 bases separating them. DNA of the CDR3: TGTGCCAGCAGCCAAGAGCGTATGATTAAGAACACTGAAGCTTTCTTT. It specifies CASSQERMIKNTEAFF.

J is TRBJ2-3 and V is TRBV7-8; TRBD2 aligns across 10 bases. Looked up from germline, CDR1 is SGHVS and CDR2 is FQNEAQ. After removal of 0 bases from V and 1 base from J, the junction contained 7 bases not matched to a gene. This CDR3 is 18 amino acids long. The CDR3 protein is CASSLALSGGVRTDTQYF. CDR3 coding DNA: TGTGCCAGCAGCTTAGCATTGAGCGGGGGGGTTCGCACAGATACGCAGTATTTT.

V gene TRBV19 combines with J gene TRBJ1-1; 7 bases align to TRBD1. After removal of 9 bases from V and 1 base from J, the junction contained 8 bases not matched to a gene. CDR1 LNHDA and CDR2 SQIVND come from the germline V gene (reference sequence). CDR3 length equals 14 residues. The chain's CDR3 is CASRTGGGNTEAFF. CDR3 in DNA: TGTGCCAGCCGGACAGGAGGGGGGAACACTGAAGCTTTCTTT.

With regard to this clone: Other DNA sequences in the same sample also yield this CDR3. The CDR3 is CASSLRWNTEAFF. CDR3 in DNA: TGTGCCAGCAGCTTGCGGTGGAACACTGAAGCTTTCTTT. The chain is built from TRBV5-6 and TRBJ1-1; D is undetermined. Germline loops: CDR1 SGHDT, CDR2 YYEEEE. Trimming cost V 1 base and J 1 base, with 5 bases left between them. The CDR3 totals 13 residues.